One sample yielded the 5 T cell receptor beta chains listed below, sequenced in a study of PD-L1 blockade in urothelial cancer. Data came from immunoSEQ multiplex PCR; TCRdb stores just in-frame clones and leaves some out. The table shows fewer than 35,000 clones, with over 75% occurring only once. The input for sequencing was PBMCs, taken around atezolizumab (anti-PD-L1) treatment. Receptors were obtained from a man between 45 and 60 years old with urothelial cancer.

The chain is built from TRBV19 and TRBJ2-1; possibly TRBD2 for D (5 bases). V gave up 0 bases and J gave up 3 bases, with 6 bases separating them. Germline CDR1 LNHDA, CDR2 SQIVND (reference sequence). The length of the CDR3 is 14 residues. In DNA, the CDR3 is TGTGCCAGTAGTATAGACAGCGGCTACAATGAGCAGTTCTTC. Its translation: CASSIDSGYNEQFF.

The chain recombines TRBV7-3 with TRBJ2-7, with D tentatively TRBD2 (6 bases). This CDR3 is built from 13 residues. From germline, CDR1 is SGHTA and CDR2 FQGTGA. The V gene lost 5 bases and the J gene lost 6 bases, with 14 bases spanning the gap. DNA for the CDR3: TGTGCCAGCAGCCGGGAGTTTGGTGCCGAGCAGTACTTC. Protein sequence: CASSREFGAEQYF.

This chain joins TRBV7-8 and TRBJ1-1, with D possibly matching TRBD1 (6 bases). CDR3 length equals 11 residues. Per the germline V gene, CDR1 is SGHVS and CDR2 is FQNEAQ. The V end lost 1 base, the J end lost 12 bases, and 9 bases lay between the germline ends. The CDR3 sequence: CASSLGGQPFF. The CDR3 nucleotides read TGTGCCAGCAGCTTAGGTGGACAGCCTTTCTTT.

A word on this clone: The same CDR3 is also encoded by other DNA sequences in this sample. This chain connects TRBV19 to TRBJ2-1; TRBD2 matches 7 bases. Trimming took 3 bases from V and 5 from J; bases not matched to a gene: 4. Germline CDR1 reads LNHDA; CDR2 reads SQIVND (reference sequence). The CDR3 has 14 amino acids. CDR3 loop: CASSMRTSNNEQFF. In nucleotides, the CDR3 is TGTGCCAGTAGTATGCGGACTAGTAACAATGAGCAGTTCTTC.

The rearrangement joins TRBV28 to TRBJ2-2, with a weak D call TRBD2 (6 bases). CDR3 size: 16 residues. Germline V gene data show CDR1 as MDHEN and CDR2 as SYDVKM. The ends were cut back, 5 bases at V and 0 bases at J, with 13 bases in the middle. CDR3 sequence reads: CASSGGTAANTGELFF. CDR3 DNA: TGTGCCAGCAGTGGAGGGACCGCCGCGAACACCGGGGAGCTGTTTTTT.